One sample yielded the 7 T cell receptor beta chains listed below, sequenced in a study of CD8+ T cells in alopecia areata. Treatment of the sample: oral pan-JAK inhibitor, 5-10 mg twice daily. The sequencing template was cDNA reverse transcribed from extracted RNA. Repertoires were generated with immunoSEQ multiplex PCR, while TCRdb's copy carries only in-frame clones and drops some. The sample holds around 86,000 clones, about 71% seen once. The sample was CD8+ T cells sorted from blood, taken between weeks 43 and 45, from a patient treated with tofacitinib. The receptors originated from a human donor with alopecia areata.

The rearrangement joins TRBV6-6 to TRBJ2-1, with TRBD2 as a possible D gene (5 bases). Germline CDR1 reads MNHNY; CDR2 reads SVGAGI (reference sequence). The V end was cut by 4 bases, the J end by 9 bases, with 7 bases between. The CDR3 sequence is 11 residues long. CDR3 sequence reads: CASSSSGEQFF. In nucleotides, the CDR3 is TGTGCCAGCAGTTCCAGCGGTGAGCAGTTCTTC.

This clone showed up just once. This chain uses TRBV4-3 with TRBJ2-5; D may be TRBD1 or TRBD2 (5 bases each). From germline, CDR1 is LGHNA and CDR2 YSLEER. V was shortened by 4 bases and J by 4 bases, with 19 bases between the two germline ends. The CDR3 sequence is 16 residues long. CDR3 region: CASSRRCKGSRETQYF. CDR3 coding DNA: TGCGCCAGCAGCCGGAGGTGCAAGGGGTCCAGAGAGACCCAGTACTTC.

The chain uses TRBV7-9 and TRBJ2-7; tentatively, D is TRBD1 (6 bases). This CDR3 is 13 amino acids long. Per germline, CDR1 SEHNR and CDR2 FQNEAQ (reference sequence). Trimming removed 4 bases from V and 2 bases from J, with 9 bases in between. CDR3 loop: CASSYRAPYEQYF. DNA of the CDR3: TGTGCCAGCAGCTACAGGGCACCCTACGAGCAGTACTTC.

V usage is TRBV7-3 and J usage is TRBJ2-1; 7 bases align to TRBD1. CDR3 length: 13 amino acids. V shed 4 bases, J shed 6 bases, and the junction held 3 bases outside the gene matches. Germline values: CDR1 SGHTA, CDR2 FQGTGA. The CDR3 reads CASSSGDSNEQFF. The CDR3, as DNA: TGTGCCAGCAGCTCCGGGGACAGCAATGAGCAGTTCTTC.

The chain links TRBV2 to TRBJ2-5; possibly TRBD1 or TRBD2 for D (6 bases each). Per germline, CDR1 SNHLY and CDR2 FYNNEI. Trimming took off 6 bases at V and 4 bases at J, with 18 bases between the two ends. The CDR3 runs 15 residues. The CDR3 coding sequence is TGTGCCAGCAGCGCGGGGCAGGGGTCTCGAGAGACCCAGTACTTC. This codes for CASSAGQGSRETQYF.

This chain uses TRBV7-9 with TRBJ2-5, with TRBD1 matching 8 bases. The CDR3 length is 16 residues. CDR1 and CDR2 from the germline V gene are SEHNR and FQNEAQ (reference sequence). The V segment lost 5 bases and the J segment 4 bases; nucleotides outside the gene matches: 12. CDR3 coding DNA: TGTGCCAGCAGCGAACTATGGACAGGGATGGGAGAGACCCAGTACTTC. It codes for CASSELWTGMGETQYF.

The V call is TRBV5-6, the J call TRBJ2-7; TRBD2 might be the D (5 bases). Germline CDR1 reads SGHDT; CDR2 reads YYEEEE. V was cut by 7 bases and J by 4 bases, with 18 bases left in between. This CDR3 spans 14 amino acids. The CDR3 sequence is CASGDGENPYEQYF. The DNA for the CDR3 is TGTGCCAGCGGAGATGGGGAGAACCCTTACGAGCAGTACTTC.